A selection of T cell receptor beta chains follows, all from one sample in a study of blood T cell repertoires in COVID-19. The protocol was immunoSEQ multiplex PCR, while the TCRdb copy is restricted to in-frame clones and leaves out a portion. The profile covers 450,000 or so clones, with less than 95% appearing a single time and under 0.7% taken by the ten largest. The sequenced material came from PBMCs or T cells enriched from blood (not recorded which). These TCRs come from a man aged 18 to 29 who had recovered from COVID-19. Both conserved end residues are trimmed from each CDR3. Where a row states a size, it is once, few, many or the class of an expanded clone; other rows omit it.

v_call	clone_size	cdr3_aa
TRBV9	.	ASSVGTGTKNIQY
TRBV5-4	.	ASSPAGAGGQETQY
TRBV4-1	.	ASSQPRTGVTGELF
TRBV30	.	AFKVRVLAYEQY
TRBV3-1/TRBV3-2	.	ASSRAGGRTEAF
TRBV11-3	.	ASSLEGLAGADEQF
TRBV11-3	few	ASTETGLYSPLH
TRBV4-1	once	ASSQTWGPGNTIY
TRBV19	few	ASSMRLNSPLH
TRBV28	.	ASSPFHPGQGSYT
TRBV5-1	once	ASSLGPSGDTQY
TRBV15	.	ATSRNRETEAF
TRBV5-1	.	ASSPTGGGETQY
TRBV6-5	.	ASHRGAGDTGELF
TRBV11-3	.	ASSLGPLLGGGYT